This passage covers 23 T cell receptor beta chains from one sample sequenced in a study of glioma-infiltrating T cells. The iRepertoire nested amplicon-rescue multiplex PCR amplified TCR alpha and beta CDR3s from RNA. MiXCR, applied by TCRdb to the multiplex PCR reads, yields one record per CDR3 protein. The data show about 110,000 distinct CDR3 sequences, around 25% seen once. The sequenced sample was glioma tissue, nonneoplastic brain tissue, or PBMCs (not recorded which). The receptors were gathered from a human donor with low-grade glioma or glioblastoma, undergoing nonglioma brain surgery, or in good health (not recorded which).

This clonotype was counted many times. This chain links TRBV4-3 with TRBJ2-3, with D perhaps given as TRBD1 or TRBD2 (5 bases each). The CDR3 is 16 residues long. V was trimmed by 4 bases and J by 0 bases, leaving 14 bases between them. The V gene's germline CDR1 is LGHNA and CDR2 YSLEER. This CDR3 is CASSLRDDSSTDTQYF. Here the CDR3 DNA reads TGCGCCAGCAGCCTAAGGGACGACTCTAGCACAGATACGCAGTATTTT.

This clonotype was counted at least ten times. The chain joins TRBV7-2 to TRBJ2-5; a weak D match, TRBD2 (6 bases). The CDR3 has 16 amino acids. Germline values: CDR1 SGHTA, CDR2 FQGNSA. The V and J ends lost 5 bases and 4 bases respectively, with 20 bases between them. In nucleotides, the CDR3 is TGTGCCAGCAGCGTCAACCCGGGACTCCTCCCAGAGACCCAGTACTTC. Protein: CASSVNPGLLPETQYF. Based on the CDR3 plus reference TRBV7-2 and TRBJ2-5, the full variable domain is GAGVSQSPSNKVTEKGKDVELRCDPISGHTALYWYRQSLGQGLEFLIYFQGNSAPDKSGLPSDRFSAERTGGSVSTLTIQRTQQEDSAVYLCASSVNPGLLPETQYFGPGTRLLVL.

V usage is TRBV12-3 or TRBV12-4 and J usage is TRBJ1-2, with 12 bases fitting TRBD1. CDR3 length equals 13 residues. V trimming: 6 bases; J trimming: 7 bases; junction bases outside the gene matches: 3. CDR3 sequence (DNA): TGTGCCAGCAGCGGGACAGGGGGCTCTGGCTACACCTTC. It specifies CASSGTGGSGYTF.

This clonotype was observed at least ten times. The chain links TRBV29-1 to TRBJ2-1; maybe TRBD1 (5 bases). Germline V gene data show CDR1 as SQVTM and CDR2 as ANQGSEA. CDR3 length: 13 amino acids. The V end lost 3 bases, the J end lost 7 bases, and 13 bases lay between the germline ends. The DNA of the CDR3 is TGCAGCGTTGAGGGAAGAAGGGGTAATGAGCAGTTCTTC. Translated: CSVEGRRGNEQFF.

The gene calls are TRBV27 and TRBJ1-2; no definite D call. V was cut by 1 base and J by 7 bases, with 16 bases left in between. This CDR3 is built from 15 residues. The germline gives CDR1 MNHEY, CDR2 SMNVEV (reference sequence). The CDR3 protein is CASSLYRARSGGYTF. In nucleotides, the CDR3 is TGTGCCAGCAGTTTATATAGGGCCCGATCGGGTGGCTACACCTTC.

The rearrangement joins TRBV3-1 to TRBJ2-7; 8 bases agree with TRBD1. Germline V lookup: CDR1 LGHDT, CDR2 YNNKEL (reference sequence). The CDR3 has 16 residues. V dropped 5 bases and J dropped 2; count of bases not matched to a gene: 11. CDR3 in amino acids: CASSTRQGFGTYEQYF. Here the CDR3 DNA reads TGTGCCAGCAGCACCCGACAGGGGTTTGGCACCTACGAGCAGTACTTC.

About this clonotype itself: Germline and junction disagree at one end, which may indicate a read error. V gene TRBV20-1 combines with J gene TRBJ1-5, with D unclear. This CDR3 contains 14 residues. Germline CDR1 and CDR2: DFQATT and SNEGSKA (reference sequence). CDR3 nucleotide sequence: TGCAGTGCTAGAGGAGACTCTGGCAATCAGCCCCAGCACTTT. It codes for CSARGDSGNQPQHF.

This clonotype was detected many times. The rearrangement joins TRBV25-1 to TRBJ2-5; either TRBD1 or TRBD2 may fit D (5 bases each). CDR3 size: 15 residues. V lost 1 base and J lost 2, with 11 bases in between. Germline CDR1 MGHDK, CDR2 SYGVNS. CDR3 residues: CASSEFRGEQETQYF. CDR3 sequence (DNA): TGTGCCAGCAGTGAATTCAGAGGGGAACAAGAGACCCAGTACTTC.

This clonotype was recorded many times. CDR3 region: CASSLDRAYEQYF. The CDR3 nucleotides are TGTGCCAGCAGTTTGGACAGGGCCTACGAGCAGTACTTC. This chain joins TRBV6-2 or TRBV6-3 and TRBJ2-7; 8 bases are a match to TRBD1. Per the germline V gene, CDR1 is MNHEY and CDR2 is SVGEGT. With V trimmed by 4 bases and J by 2 bases, 1 base remained unmatched. The CDR3 runs 13 residues.

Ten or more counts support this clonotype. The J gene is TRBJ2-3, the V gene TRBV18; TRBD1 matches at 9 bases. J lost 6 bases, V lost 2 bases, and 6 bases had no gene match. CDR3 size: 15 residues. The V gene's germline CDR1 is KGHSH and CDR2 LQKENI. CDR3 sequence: CASSPSDRGSDTQYF. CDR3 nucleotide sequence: TGTGCCAGCTCACCAAGCGACAGGGGGTCGGATACGCAGTATTTT.

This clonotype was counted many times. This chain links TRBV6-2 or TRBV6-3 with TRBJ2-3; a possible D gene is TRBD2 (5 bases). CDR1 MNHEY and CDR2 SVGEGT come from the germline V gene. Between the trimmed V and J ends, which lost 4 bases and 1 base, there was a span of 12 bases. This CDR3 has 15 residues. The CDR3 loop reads CASSSQLGGTDTQYF. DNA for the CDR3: TGTGCCAGCAGTTCACAACTAGGAGGCACAGATACGCAGTATTTT.

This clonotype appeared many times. Written as DNA, the CDR3 is TGTGCCAGCAGCACCACTTTGTCTCCTACAGATACGCAGTATTTT. Translation gives CASSTTLSPTDTQYF. The chain uses TRBV7-9 and TRBJ2-3, with D hard to call. The CDR3 has 15 residues. CDR1 and CDR2 (germline): SEHNR, FQNEAQ (reference sequence). The V end was cut by 5 bases, the J end by 3 bases, with 15 bases between. Looking up the rest from reference TRBV7-9 and TRBJ2-3 gives the full variable domain: DTGVSQNPRHKITKRGQNVTFRCDPISEHNRLYWYRQTLGQGPEFLTYFQNEAQLEKSRLLSDRFSAERPKGSFSTLEIQRTEQGDSAMYLCASSTTLSPTDTQYFGPGTRLTVL.

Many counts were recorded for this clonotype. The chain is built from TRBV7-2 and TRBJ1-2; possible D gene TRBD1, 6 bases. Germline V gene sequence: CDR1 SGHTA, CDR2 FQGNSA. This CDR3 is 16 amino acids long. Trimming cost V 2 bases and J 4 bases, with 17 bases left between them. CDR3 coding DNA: TGTGCCAGCAGCTTAATCCAGGGGTTTGTCGGCTATGGCTACACCTTC. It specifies CASSLIQGFVGYGYTF.

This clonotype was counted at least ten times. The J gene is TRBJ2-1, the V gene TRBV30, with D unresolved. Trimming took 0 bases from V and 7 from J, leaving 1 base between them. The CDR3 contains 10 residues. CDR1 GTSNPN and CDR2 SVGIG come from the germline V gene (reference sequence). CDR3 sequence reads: CAWSVNEQFF. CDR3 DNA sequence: TGTGCCTGGAGTGTAAATGAGCAGTTCTTC.

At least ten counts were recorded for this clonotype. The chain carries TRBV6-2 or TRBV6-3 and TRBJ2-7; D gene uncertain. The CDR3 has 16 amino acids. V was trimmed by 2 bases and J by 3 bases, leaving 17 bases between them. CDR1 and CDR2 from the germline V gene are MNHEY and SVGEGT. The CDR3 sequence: CASSYLRSPTYYEQYF. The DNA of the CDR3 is TGTGCCAGCAGTTACCTACGCTCACCAACTTACTACGAGCAGTACTTC.

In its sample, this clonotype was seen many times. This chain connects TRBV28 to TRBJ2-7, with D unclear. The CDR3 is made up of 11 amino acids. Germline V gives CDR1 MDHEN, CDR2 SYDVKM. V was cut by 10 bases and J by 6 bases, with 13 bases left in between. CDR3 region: CATLSPFEQYF. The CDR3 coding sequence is TGTGCCACCCTCTCCCCCTTCGAGCAGTACTTC.

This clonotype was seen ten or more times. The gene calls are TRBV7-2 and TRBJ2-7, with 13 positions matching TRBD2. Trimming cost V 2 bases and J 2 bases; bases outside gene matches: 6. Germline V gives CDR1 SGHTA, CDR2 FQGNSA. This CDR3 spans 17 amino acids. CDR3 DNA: TGTGCCAGCAGCTTATTCGGACTAGCGGGAGTCGCCTACGAGCAGTACTTC. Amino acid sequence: CASSLFGLAGVAYEQYF. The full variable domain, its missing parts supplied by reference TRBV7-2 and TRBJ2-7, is GAGVSQSPSNKVTEKGKDVELRCDPISGHTALYWYRQSLGQGLEFLIYFQGNSAPDKSGLPSDRFSAERTGGSVSTLTIQRTQQEDSAVYLCASSLFGLAGVAYEQYFGPGTRLTVT.

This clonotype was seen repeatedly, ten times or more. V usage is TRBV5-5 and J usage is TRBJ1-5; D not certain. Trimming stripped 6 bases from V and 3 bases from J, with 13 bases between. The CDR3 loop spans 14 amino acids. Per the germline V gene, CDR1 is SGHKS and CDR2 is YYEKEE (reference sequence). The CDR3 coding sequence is TGTGCCAGCATCCTAGGACCGGACAATCAGCCCCAGCATTTT. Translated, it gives CASILGPDNQPQHF.

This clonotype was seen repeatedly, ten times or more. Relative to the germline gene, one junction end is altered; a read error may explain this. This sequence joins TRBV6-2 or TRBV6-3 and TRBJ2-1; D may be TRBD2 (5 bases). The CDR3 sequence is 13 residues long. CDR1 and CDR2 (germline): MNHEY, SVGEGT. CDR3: CSSAEGHFNEHFF. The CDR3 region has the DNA TGTTCCAGTGCAGAGGGCCACTTTAATGAGCATTTCTTC.

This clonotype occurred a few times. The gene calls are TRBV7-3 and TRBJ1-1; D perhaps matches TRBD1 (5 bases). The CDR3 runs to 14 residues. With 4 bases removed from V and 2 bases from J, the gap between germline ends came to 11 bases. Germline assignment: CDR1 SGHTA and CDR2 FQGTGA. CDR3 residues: CASSSYGGNTEAFF. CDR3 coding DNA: TGTGCCAGCAGCTCCTACGGGGGTAACACTGAAGCTTTCTTT. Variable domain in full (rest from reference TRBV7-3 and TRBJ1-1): GAGVSQTPSNKVTEKGKYVELRCDPISGHTALYWYRQSLGQGPEFLIYFQGTGAADDSGLPNDRFFAVRPEGSVSTLKIQRTERGDSAVYLCASSSYGGNTEAFFGQGTRLTVV.

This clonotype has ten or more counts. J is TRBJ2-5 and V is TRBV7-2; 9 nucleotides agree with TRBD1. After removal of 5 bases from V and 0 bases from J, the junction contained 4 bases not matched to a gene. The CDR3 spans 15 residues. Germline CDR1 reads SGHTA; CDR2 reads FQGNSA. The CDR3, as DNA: TGTGCCAGCAGCGACGGGACAGGGTACCAAGAGACCCAGTACTTC. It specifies CASSDGTGYQETQYF.

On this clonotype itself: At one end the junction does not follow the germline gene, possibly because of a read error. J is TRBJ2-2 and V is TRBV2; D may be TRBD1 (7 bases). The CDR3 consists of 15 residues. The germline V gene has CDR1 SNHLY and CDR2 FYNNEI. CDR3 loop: CASSDRGLNTGGLFF. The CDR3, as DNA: TGTGCCAGCAGTGATAGGGGGCTGAACACCGGGGGGCTGTTTTTT.

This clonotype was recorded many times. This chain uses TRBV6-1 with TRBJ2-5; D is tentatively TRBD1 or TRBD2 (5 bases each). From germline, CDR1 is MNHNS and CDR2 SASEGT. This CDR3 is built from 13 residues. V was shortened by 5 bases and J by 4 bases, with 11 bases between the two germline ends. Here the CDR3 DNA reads TGTGCCAGCAGTTCCCCGGGGCCAGAGACCCAGTACTTC. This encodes CASSSPGPETQYF.